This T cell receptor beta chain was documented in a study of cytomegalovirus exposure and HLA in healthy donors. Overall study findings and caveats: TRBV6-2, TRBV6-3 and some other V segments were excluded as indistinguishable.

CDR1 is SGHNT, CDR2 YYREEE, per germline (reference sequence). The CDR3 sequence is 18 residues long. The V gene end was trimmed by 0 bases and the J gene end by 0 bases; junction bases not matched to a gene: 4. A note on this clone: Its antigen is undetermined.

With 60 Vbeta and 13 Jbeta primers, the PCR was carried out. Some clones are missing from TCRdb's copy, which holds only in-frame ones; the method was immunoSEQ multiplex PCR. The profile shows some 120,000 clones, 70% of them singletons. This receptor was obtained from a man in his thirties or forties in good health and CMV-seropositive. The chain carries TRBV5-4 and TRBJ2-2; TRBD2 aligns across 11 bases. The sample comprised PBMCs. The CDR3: CASSLGLAGPTNTGELFF. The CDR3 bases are TGTGCCAGCAGCTTGGGACTAGCGGGACCGACGAACACCGGGGAGCTGTTTTTT.